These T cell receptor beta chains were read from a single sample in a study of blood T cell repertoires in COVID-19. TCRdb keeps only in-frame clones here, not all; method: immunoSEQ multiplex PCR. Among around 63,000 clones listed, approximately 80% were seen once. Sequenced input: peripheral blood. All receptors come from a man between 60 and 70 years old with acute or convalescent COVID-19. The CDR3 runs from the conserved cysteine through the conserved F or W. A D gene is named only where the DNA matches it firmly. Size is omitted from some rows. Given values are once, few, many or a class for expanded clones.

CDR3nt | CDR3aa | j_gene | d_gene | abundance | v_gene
TGTGCCAGCAGTCCGGCACCGGGACAGGGAGACTCTGGAAACACCATATATTTT | CASSPAPGQGDSGNTIYF | TRBJ1-3 | TRBD1 | . | TRBV6-6
TGTGCCAGCCGGCCCGGGGCAGGGGTTGGCACTGAAGCTTTCTTT | CASRPGAGVGTEAFF | TRBJ1-1 | . | . | TRBV28
TGTGCCAGCAGCGTTCAGCTAGGTTACTATGAGCAGTTCTTC | CASSVQLGYYEQFF | TRBJ2-1 | . | once | TRBV9
TGCGCCAGCAGCTCGTGGCAGGGGGCGGACGAGCAGTACTTC | CASSSWQGADEQYF | TRBJ2-7 | TRBD1 | . | TRBV5-1
TGTGCCAGCAGTACGGGTGGCAATTCACCCCTCCACTTT | CASSTGGNSPLHF | TRBJ1-6 | . | . | TRBV14
TGCGCCAGCCAAAGGAGCGGGGGGCATGAAGAGACCCAGTACTTC | CASQRSGGHEETQYF | TRBJ2-5 | TRBD2 | . | TRBV5-1
TGTGCCAGCAGTTACTCTCCAGGGTTGGATGGCTACACCTTC | CASSYSPGLDGYTF | TRBJ1-2 | . | . | TRBV6-5
TGTGCCAGCAGCTTGACAGAAGAGACCCAGTACTTC | CASSLTEETQYF | TRBJ2-5 | . | . | TRBV5-5
TGTGCCAGCAGAACGACAGGTGGACACAATGAGCAGTTCTTC | CASRTTGGHNEQFF | TRBJ2-1 | . | . | TRBV7-3
TGTGCCAGCAGCTTAGATGCCAGGGGGAATGAAGCTTTCTTT | CASSLDARGNEAFF | TRBJ1-1 | TRBD1 | . | TRBV11-3